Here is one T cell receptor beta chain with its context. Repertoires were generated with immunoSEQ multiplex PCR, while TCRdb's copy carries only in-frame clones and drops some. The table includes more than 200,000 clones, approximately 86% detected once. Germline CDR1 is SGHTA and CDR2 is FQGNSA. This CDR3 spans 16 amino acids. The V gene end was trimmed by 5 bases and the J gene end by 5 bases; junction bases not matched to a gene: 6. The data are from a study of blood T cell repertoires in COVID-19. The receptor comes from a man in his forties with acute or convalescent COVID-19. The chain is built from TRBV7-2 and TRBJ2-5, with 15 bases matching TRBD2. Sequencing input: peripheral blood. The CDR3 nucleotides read TGTGCCAGCAGCCAGGGACTAGCGGGAGGTGGGGAGACCCAGTACTTC. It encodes CASSQGLAGGGETQYF.